This T cell receptor beta chain was recorded in a study of T cell responses to AZD1222 COVID-19 vaccine. On this clone itself: Its specificity is unknown.

CDR3 length equals 12 residues. From germline, CDR1 is SGHRS and CDR2 YFSETQ. Trimming pared 7 bases from V and 8 bases from J, leaving 15 bases between. Method: immunoSEQ multiplex PCR; TCRdb's copy keeps in-frame clones and lacks some. The data show 180,000 or so clones, 80% to 95% seen once. Some second doses came at about 4 weeks and others at about 12 weeks; these were pooled. Whole-study results and caveats: Baseline seropositives among AZD1222 recipients totaled only five or six. At 160-218 and 743-854, vaccine-associated CD4 TCRs were dominant, and they spanned spike. Repertoire sampling happened only post peak T cell response.

Sequencing used peripheral blood, obtained 28 days after the second AZD1222 dose. This TCR derives from an adult who received the AZD1222 COVID-19 vaccine. This chain links TRBV5-1 with TRBJ1-2, with D unresolved. The CDR3 region has the DNA TGCGCCAGCCGCCCGGCGGCAAACGGCTACACCTTC. Protein sequence: CASRPAANGYTF.